What follows are 13 T cell receptor beta chains derived from one specimen sequenced in a study of monozygotic twins with inflammatory bowel disease. TCRdb re-called the 5' RACE reads and catalogs CDR3 proteins one per entry, DNA excluded. Reported are roughly 330,000 distinct CDR3 sequences; the ten largest clones contain 2% to 2.5%. The sample taken for sequencing was blood. The receptors come from a human donor with ulcerative colitis or Crohn's disease, or a healthy co-twin of an affected twin (not recorded which).

The V and J genes are TRBV19 and TRBJ1-1; TCRdb outputs TRBD1, but without DNA this stays unchecked. The CDR3 spans 15 residues. The germline V gene has CDR1 LNHDA and CDR2 SQIVND (reference sequence). The CDR3 loop is CASSNLDRGNTEAFF.

The rearrangement links TRBV6-4 to TRBJ2-1; TCRdb designates TRBD2, a call that cannot be tested without DNA. Germline CDR1 MRHNA, CDR2 SNTAGT. This CDR3 has 13 residues. CDR3 region: CASSVTASGEQFF.

The genes are TRBV19 and TRBJ2-2; no DNA is available, so the TRBD2 call from TCRdb remains unchecked. Germline CDR1 is LNHDA and CDR2 is SQIVND (reference sequence). The CDR3 extends over 15 amino acids. CDR3 sequence: CASRLGSGYTGELFF.

The gene calls are TRBV6-1 and TRBJ1-1; TCRdb calls TRBD1, which cannot be checked without DNA. This CDR3 region has 13 residues. CDR1 and CDR2 from the germline V gene are MNHNS and SASEGT. CDR3 amino acids: CATTGGYDTEAFF.

J is TRBJ2-2 and V is TRBV19; lacking DNA, the TRBD2 call made by TCRdb goes unchecked. The CDR3 has 14 residues. From germline, CDR1 is LNHDA and CDR2 SQIVND (reference sequence). This chain's CDR3 is CATTTSGSTGELFF.

This CDR3 reads CASSRTRNTEAFF. J is TRBJ1-1 and V is TRBV27. Looked up from germline, CDR1 is MNHEY and CDR2 is SMNVEV (reference sequence). The CDR3 length is 13 residues.

The CDR3 sequence: CASSLAPGTGATNEKLFF. This rearrangement joins TRBV5-1 to TRBJ1-4; TCRdb lists TRBD1, though no DNA is available to test this call. This CDR3 is 18 amino acids long. Germline assignment: CDR1 SGHRS and CDR2 YFSETQ.

The chain links TRBV20-1 to TRBJ1-2; the TCRdb call, TRBD1, lacks DNA for checking. Germline V gene sequence: CDR1 DFQATT, CDR2 SNEGSKA (reference sequence). This CDR3 comprises 12 residues. CDR3 in amino acids: CSPPGDLYGYTF.

The rearrangement joins TRBV29-1 to TRBJ1-2; TCRdb reports TRBD1, a call that lacks DNA to check it against. This CDR3 is built from 14 residues. CDR1 and CDR2 (germline): SQVTM, ANQGSEA. The CDR3 region is CSVSKGGGSDGYTF.

V gene TRBV6-2 or TRBV6-3 combines with J gene TRBJ2-7; TCRdb calls TRBD1, which cannot be checked without DNA. This CDR3 is built from 16 residues. Germline V lookup: CDR1 MNHEY, CDR2 SVGEGT. The CDR3 protein is CASSPSATGILYEQYF.

This chain connects TRBV5-5 to TRBJ2-2; without DNA, the TCRdb call of TRBD2 cannot be checked. There are 17 residues in the CDR3. Germline loops: CDR1 SGHKS, CDR2 YYEKEE (reference sequence). Here the CDR3 reads CASSLGYKTREAGELFF.

The genes are TRBV12-3 or TRBV12-4 and TRBJ2-3. This CDR3 has 18 amino acids. The CDR3 region is CASSLLADLGPHTDTQYF.

The chain links TRBV5-1 to TRBJ2-7; absent DNA, TCRdb's TRBD1 call cannot be checked. The CDR3 is 14 amino acids. Germline CDR1 and CDR2: SGHRS and YFSETQ. The CDR3 sequence: CASSYRDRESEQYF.